This T cell receptor beta chain emerged from a study of shared clonotypes between healthy human individuals. Germline-derived CDR1 and CDR2 are SNHLY and FYNNEI. With 5 bases removed from V and 8 bases from J, the gap between germline ends came to 10 bases. The CDR3 is 12 amino acids. TCRdb keeps only in-frame clones here, not all; method: immunoSEQ multiplex PCR. The repertoire consists of 1.5 million to 1.9 million clones, with roughly 98% occurring once and the leading ten covering about 0.4%. The sequencing input was naive CD4+ T cells sorted from blood. The subset is: CD45RA+ positively selected. This chain connects TRBV2 to TRBJ1-3, with no clear D. This clonotype originated in a man aged 25-40 years in good health. CDR3 sequence: CASSQSGDTIYF. The DNA of the CDR3 is TGTGCCAGCAGTCAATCCGGGGACACCATATATTTT. The full variable domain, in which reference TRBV2 and TRBJ1-3 provide the parts outside the CDR3, is EPEVTQTPSHQVTQMGQEVILRCVPISNHLYFYWYRQILGQKVEFLVSFYNNEISEKSEIFDDQFSVERPDGSNFTLKIRSTKLEDSAMYFCASSQSGDTIYFGEGSWLTVV.